This paragraph covers one TCR beta chain sequence. The antigen is not known. This entry belongs to a study of cytomegalovirus exposure and HLA in healthy donors. The overall study: The Caucasian-associated ancestry cluster contained about four fifths of the roughly 400 genotyped donors.

A multiplex PCR was run with 60 Vbeta primers and 13 Jbeta primers. Produced via immunoSEQ multiplex PCR; TCRdb's table is partial and in-frame only. The sample holds approximately 200,000 clones; 75% to 80% are singletons and the top ten take around 1.8%. Trimming removed 7 bases at V and 8 bases at J, with 11 bases between. The CDR3 is 10 amino acids. CDR1 and CDR2 from the germline V gene are SQVTM and ANQGSEA. The study, taken as a whole, reports: A link between a missense DCLRE1C variant and TCR beta V- and J-gene trimming emerged from a later analysis. For most subjects, TCR beta sequences were reported to predict HLA-A and HLA-B alleles with accuracy.

The material sequenced was PBMCs. The chain links TRBV29-1 to TRBJ1-2; D unresolved. This clonotype was obtained from a man between 18 and 29 years old in good health and CMV-seronegative. DNA for the CDR3: TGCAGCGCCCAGGCGGGGGGCTACACCTTC. It translates to CSAQAGGYTF.